Described below is a single T cell receptor (beta chain) sequence and its context. The antigen remains undetermined. The data are from a study of OX40 agonist ivuxolimab in advanced cancers. Background on the study: Ivuxolimab, an antibody that agonizes OX40 (CD134), was administered to the patients. Findings and caveats of the study: Relatively little clonal expansion, among the lowest observed, appeared in partial responders at 0.1-3.0 mg/kg. There was clonal expansion of CD4+ and CD8+ blood T cells by week 6 at 0.1 to 3.0 mg/kg. Mean expanded clone counts were higher in CD8+ than CD4+ T cells.

The repertoire was sequenced with immunoSEQ multiplex PCR; TCRdb's copy has only in-frame clones and lacks some. The sample has around 62,000 clones, around 86% seen once. The material sequenced was CD4+ or CD8+ T cells sorted from blood, taken in a trial of the OX40 agonist ivuxolimab. This clonotype was obtained from an adult with an advanced solid tumor such as melanoma, head and neck, liver or kidney cancer.

CDR3 amino acids: CASSLGTVMGEQYF. In nucleotides, the CDR3 is TGTGCCAGCAGCTTGGGGACAGTAATGGGGGAGCAGTACTTC. The V and J genes are TRBV5-6 and TRBJ2-7, with a possible D match to TRBD1 (6 bases). This CDR3 has 14 amino acids. Germline values: CDR1 SGHDT, CDR2 YYEEEE. Trimming shortened V by 0 bases and J by 7 bases, and 14 bases separated the two germline ends.